What follows are 5 T cell receptor beta chains derived from one specimen sequenced in a study of blood T cell repertoires in COVID-19. Generated by immunoSEQ multiplex PCR, the TCRdb table keeps only in-frame clones and is missing some. This repertoire shows about 200,000 clones, roughly 83% found once; its top ten account for roughly 30%. The sample comprised peripheral blood. Receptors originate from a middle-aged man with acute or convalescent COVID-19.

In its sample, this clone was seen once. CDR3 coding DNA: TGCGCCAGCAGCTTAGCCTTGACAGGGCGGGAAGGAAAACTGTTTTTT. This translates into CASSLALTGREGKLFF. The chain uses TRBV5-1 and TRBJ1-4; 7 positions match TRBD1. This CDR3 comprises 16 residues. V shed 2 bases, J shed 10 bases, and the junction held 14 bases outside the gene matches. Germline V gene data show CDR1 as SGHRS and CDR2 as YFSETQ.

This chain connects TRBV2 to TRBJ2-1; 7 nucleotides line up with TRBD1. Trimming took 5 bases from V and 10 from J; bases not matched to a gene: 20. CDR3 length: 17 amino acids. CDR1 is SNHLY and CDR2 is FYNNEI in the germline V gene. This CDR3 is CASSITGDRDLLWEQFF. As DNA, the CDR3 is TGTGCCAGCAGTATAACCGGCGACAGGGATCTATTGTGGGAGCAGTTCTTC.

The chain employs TRBV6-5 and TRBJ2-3; 9 bases are a match to TRBD2. The CDR3 consists of 15 residues. The junction had 7 bases not matched to a gene; V was cut back by 8 bases and J by 1 base. Germline values: CDR1 MNHEY, CDR2 SVGAGI. This CDR3 is CASGTAGGRTDTQYF. CDR3 coding DNA: TGTGCCAGCGGTACAGCGGGAGGCCGCACAGATACGCAGTATTTT.

This clone was detected only once. This sequence joins TRBV5-4 and TRBJ1-1, with TRBD1 as a possible D gene (6 bases). The V end lost 4 bases, the J end lost 0 bases, and 16 bases lay between the germline ends. The CDR3 extends over 16 amino acids. CDR1 and CDR2 from the germline V gene are SGHNT and YYREEE (reference sequence). The CDR3 spells CASSLGRGVMNTEAFF. The CDR3 bases are TGTGCCAGCAGCCTTGGGAGGGGGGTGATGAACACTGAAGCTTTCTTT.

This chain links TRBV6-5 with TRBJ2-1; D remains ambiguous. Germline loops: CDR1 MNHEY, CDR2 SVGAGI. V lost 2 bases and J 0 bases, leaving 8 bases between the germline ends. CDR3 size: 15 residues. The CDR3 DNA is TGTGCCAGCAGTTACCGTCGGAGCTCCTACAATGAGCAGTTCTTC. Amino acids: CASSYRRSSYNEQFF.